The 28 T cell receptor beta chains reported below all come from one sample, sequenced in a study of T cell repertoires in cytomegalovirus infection. The antigens of these receptors remain unknown. TCRdb processed the reads anew with MiXCR; each CDR3 protein has one entry. The repertoire holds about 570,000 distinct CDR3 sequences, with 40% as singletons. The sample in question was cultured PBMCs, obtained from culture after CMV antigen stimulation. The receptor source for this set is a human donor in good health (CMV status not recorded). Some clones in this sample may be carry-over from other donors' samples.

The V call is TRBV28, the J call TRBJ1-2; D possibly corresponds to TRBD1 (5 bases). The CDR3 length is 13 residues. Looked up from germline, CDR1 is MDHEN and CDR2 is SYDVKM. The V and J ends lost 7 bases and 6 bases respectively, with 15 bases between them. CDR3 nucleotides: TGTGCCAGCACCCTGGGACTATTAAATGGCTACACCTTC. This codes for CASTLGLLNGYTF.

This clonotype was counted only a few times. This chain's CDR3 is CASTGGLLETQYF. The CDR3 coding sequence is TGTGCCAGCACGGGAGGGCTTTTGGAGACCCAGTACTTC. This rearrangement joins TRBV12-3 or TRBV12-4 to TRBJ2-5, with TRBD2 matching over 8 bases. Losses at the gene ends were 7 bases for V and 5 bases for J; bases not matched to a gene: 6. The CDR3 runs to 13 residues.

Regarding this clonotype: Relative to the germline gene, one junction end is altered; a read error may explain this. This chain connects TRBV4-1 to TRBJ2-1; D not resolved. There are 15 residues in the CDR3. From germline, CDR1 is MGHRA and CDR2 YSYEKL. This chain's CDR3 is CASSQASLGYNEQFF. CDR3 bases: TGTGCCAGCAGCCAGGCGTCGCTAGGTTACAATGAGCAGTTCTTC.

The J gene is TRBJ2-3, the V gene TRBV28; 8 nucleotides line up with TRBD2. V lost 4 bases, J lost 2 bases, and 8 bases stayed unmatched. Per germline, CDR1 MDHEN and CDR2 SYDVKM. The CDR3 is made up of 16 amino acids. The CDR3 here is CASSSPSGGPTDTQYF. The CDR3 bases are TGTGCCAGCAGTTCCCCAAGCGGGGGACCCACAGATACGCAGTATTTT.

This clonotype has just a few counts. The chain recombines TRBV10-3 with TRBJ2-3; D tentatively fits TRBD1 or TRBD2 (5 bases each). Trimming took 7 bases from V and 1 from J, leaving 9 bases between them. The CDR3 runs 13 residues. Germline V gene sequence: CDR1 ENHRY, CDR2 SYGVKD. The CDR3 DNA is TGTGCCATCACGGTGGGGGGCACAGATACGCAGTATTTT. Residues: CAITVGGTDTQYF.

A few counts support this clonotype. This chain links TRBV7-6 with TRBJ2-1; D possibly corresponds to TRBD1 (6 bases). V lost 4 bases and J lost 6, with 13 bases in between. Germline CDR1 and CDR2: SGHVS and FNYEAQ. This CDR3 contains 14 residues. The CDR3 DNA is TGTGCCAGCAGCTCAGGACAGTTTTTCAATGAGCAGTTCTTC. The encoded protein is CASSSGQFFNEQFF.

A remark on this clonotype: An end of the junction does not agree with germline; a read error may underlie this. J is TRBJ2-1 and V is TRBV19, with 8 positions matching TRBD2. Germline CDR1 and CDR2: LNHDA and SQIVND (reference sequence). This CDR3 region has 14 residues. The CDR3 sequence is CASSGRASYSEQFF. The CDR3 DNA sequence: TGTGCCAGTAGCGGGAGGGCCAGCTACAGTGAGCAGTTCTTC.

The chain recombines TRBV20-1 with TRBJ1-6; 8 positions match TRBD1. The CDR3 is made up of 14 amino acids. The ends lost 5 bases at V and 5 bases at J; junction bases unmatched: 5. CDR1 is DFQATT, CDR2 SNEGSKA, per germline (reference sequence). The CDR3 DNA follows: TGCAGTGCTCCAACGGACAGGGATAATTCACCCCTCCACTTT. It translates to CSAPTDRDNSPLHF.

The chain joins TRBV7-2 to TRBJ2-1; D unclear. Germline CDR1 reads SGHTA; CDR2 reads FQGNSA. V was cut by 2 bases and J by 7 bases, with 18 bases left in between. CDR3 length equals 16 residues. The CDR3 loop reads CASSLMGLGWLNEQFF. The CDR3 DNA follows: TGTGCCAGCAGCTTAATGGGGTTGGGTTGGTTGAATGAGCAGTTCTTC. The whole variable domain, filled in from reference TRBV7-2 and TRBJ2-1, reads GAGVSQSPSNKVTEKGKDVELRCDPISGHTALYWYRQSLGQGLEFLIYFQGNSAPDKSGLPSDRFSAERTGGSVSTLTIQRTQQEDSAVYLCASSLMGLGWLNEQFFGPGTRLTVL.

V gene TRBV18 combines with J gene TRBJ1-2; 7 bases fit TRBD1. CDR1 and CDR2 from the germline V gene are KGHSH and LQKENI. This CDR3 is 15 amino acids long. V gave up 3 bases and J gave up 0 bases; unmatched junction bases: 4. The CDR3 region has the DNA TGTGCCAGCTCACCCGGGACAGCCGCTAACTATGGCTACACCTTC. This sequence encodes CASSPGTAANYGYTF.

This rearrangement joins TRBV5-6 to TRBJ1-5; D call uncertain. Germline values: CDR1 SGHDT, CDR2 YYEEEE. V was shortened by 4 bases and J by 6 bases, with 11 bases between the two germline ends. This CDR3 is 13 amino acids long. The CDR3 DNA follows: TGTGCCAGCAGCGTGGCAAGGACTCAGCCCCAGCATTTT. Residues: CASSVARTQPQHF.

This clonotype came up a few times. This chain connects TRBV7-8 to TRBJ1-6; D may be TRBD1 (5 bases). The CDR3 totals 13 residues. Trimming stripped 5 bases from V and 14 bases from J, with 16 bases between. Germline loops: CDR1 SGHVS, CDR2 FQNEAQ. The CDR3 DNA sequence: TGTGCCAGCAGCCACGCTGGGGGATTATCCCTCCACTTT. Translating gives CASSHAGGLSLHF.

The rearrangement links TRBV12-3 or TRBV12-4 to TRBJ1-6; 9 bases line up with TRBD1. The CDR3 sequence is 14 residues long. V was clipped by 5 bases and J by 8 bases; unmatched bases: 4. The DNA of the CDR3 is TGTGCCAGCAGTCAGACAGGGGGATATTCACCCCTCCACTTT. This translates into CASSQTGGYSPLHF.

This clonotype occurred a few times. The J gene is TRBJ1-1, the V gene TRBV7-2, with no clear D. V was pared by 2 bases and J by 11 bases, with 12 bases between. CDR1 and CDR2 from the germline V gene are SGHTA and FQGNSA. CDR3 size: 12 residues. The CDR3 protein is CASSLSRVGAFF. The CDR3 nucleotides read TGTGCCAGCAGCTTAAGTCGGGTGGGCGCTTTCTTT.

The J gene is TRBJ1-2, the V gene TRBV7-2; D may be TRBD1 (6 bases). Trimming took off 5 bases at V and 8 bases at J, with 18 bases between the two ends. Looked up from germline, CDR1 is SGHTA and CDR2 is FQGNSA. The CDR3 is 14 residues long. The CDR3 bases are TGTGCCAGCAGCCCATGGGGGGGCGCAGGAGGCTACACCTTC. This sequence encodes CASSPWGGAGGYTF. The whole variable domain, remainder taken from reference TRBV7-2 and TRBJ1-2, is GAGVSQSPSNKVTEKGKDVELRCDPISGHTALYWYRQSLGQGLEFLIYFQGNSAPDKSGLPSDRFSAERTGGSVSTLTIQRTQQEDSAVYLCASSPWGGAGGYTFGSGTRLTVV.

The genes are TRBV10-3 and TRBJ1-6, with D unresolved. V was cut by 4 bases and J by 15 bases, with 10 bases left in between. Germline V gene lookup returns CDR1 ENHRY and CDR2 SYGVKD. This CDR3 has 11 amino acids. The CDR3 protein is CAISAGQDLHF. The CDR3 coding sequence is TGTGCCATCAGTGCGGGTCAGGACCTCCACTTT.

The J gene is TRBJ2-1, the V gene TRBV19; possible D gene TRBD1, 6 bases. CDR1 is LNHDA, CDR2 SQIVND, per germline (reference sequence). V dropped 4 bases and J dropped 10 bases, with 20 bases sitting between them. The CDR3 is 15 amino acids. CDR3 nucleotide sequence: TGTGCCAGTAGTACTGGGGGCAATAGGGCGTCGGAGCAGTTCTTC. This translates into CASSTGGNRASEQFF.

This clonotype came up a few times. This chain connects TRBV10-3 to TRBJ2-1; D is tentatively TRBD1 or TRBD2 (6 bases each). The CDR3 consists of 15 residues. CDR1 ENHRY and CDR2 SYGVKD come from the germline V gene. V lost 2 bases, J lost 8 bases, and 16 bases lay in between. CDR3 protein: CAISELVGGRDEQFF. CDR3 DNA sequence: TGTGCCATCAGTGAGCTCGTCGGGGGCCGCGATGAGCAGTTCTTC.

The chain combines TRBV20-1 with TRBJ1-2, with D possibly being TRBD1 (5 bases). V lost 6 bases and J 0 bases, leaving 11 bases between the germline ends. From germline, CDR1 is DFQATT and CDR2 SNEGSKA (reference sequence). The CDR3 loop spans 13 amino acids. The CDR3: CSAEGHSNYGYTF. CDR3 DNA: TGCAGTGCGGAAGGACACTCTAACTATGGCTACACCTTC.

This chain joins TRBV20-1 and TRBJ1-1; TRBD1 agrees at 7 bases. The ends lost 5 bases at V and 1 base at J; junction bases unmatched: 7. The germline gives CDR1 DFQATT, CDR2 SNEGSKA (reference sequence). The length of the CDR3 is 14 residues. The CDR3 reads CSAGLGQKNTEAFF. The CDR3, as DNA: TGCAGTGCTGGACTGGGACAGAAGAACACTGAAGCTTTCTTT.

Many counts were recorded for this clonotype. The rearrangement joins TRBV7-2 to TRBJ1-1; D is perhaps TRBD1 (5 bases). The CDR3 spans 12 residues. Looked up from germline, CDR1 is SGHTA and CDR2 is FQGNSA. Trimming cost V 2 bases and J 5 bases, with 6 bases left between them. The CDR3 nucleotides are TGTGCCAGCAGCTTACGGGGGACTGAAGCTTTCTTT. Translation gives CASSLRGTEAFF.

This clonotype has just a few counts. The chain joins TRBV7-2 to TRBJ1-6, with 9 bases aligning to TRBD1. In germline, CDR1 is SGHTA, CDR2 FQGNSA. CDR3 length: 16 residues. V gave up 5 bases and J gave up 10 bases; unmatched junction bases: 12. The CDR3 reads CASSLARGQGGSPLHF. For the CDR3, the DNA is TGTGCCAGCAGCCTCGCCCGGGGACAGGGAGGCTCACCCCTCCACTTT.

The chain is built from TRBV12-3 or TRBV12-4 and TRBJ2-1; possibly TRBD1 or TRBD2 for D (10 bases each). The V gene lost 5 bases and the J gene lost 5 bases, with 31 bases spanning the gap. This CDR3 region has 20 residues. The CDR3 sequence is CASSARTGGILAGAHNEQFF. The CDR3 DNA reads as TGTGCCAGCAGTGCCCGGACAGGGGGGATCCTAGCGGGAGCCCACAATGAGCAGTTCTTC.

This clonotype occurred a few times. The chain joins TRBV28 to TRBJ1-4, with unresolved D. This CDR3 spans 12 amino acids. Trimming took off 11 bases at V and 0 bases at J, with 7 bases between the two ends. From germline, CDR1 is MDHEN and CDR2 SYDVKM. The CDR3 DNA is TGTGCCGGGAGTACAACTAATGAAAAACTGTTTTTT. It encodes CAGSTTNEKLFF.

CDR3 protein: CASSRFRDTQYF. The DNA of the CDR3 is TGTGCCAGCAGCAGATTTCGGGATACGCAGTATTTT. This chain joins TRBV12-3 or TRBV12-4 and TRBJ2-3; D is unclear. V lost 6 bases and J lost 6, with 10 bases in between. The CDR3 contains 12 residues.

This rearrangement joins TRBV10-3 to TRBJ2-1; 9 bases agree with TRBD2. The germline CDR1 and CDR2 sequences are ENHRY and SYGVKD. Trimming took 8 bases from V and 5 from J; bases not matched to a gene: 10. The CDR3 is made up of 15 amino acids. CDR3 protein: CAIQTFSGGDNEQFF. In DNA, the CDR3 is TGTGCCATCCAGACCTTTAGCGGGGGCGACAATGAGCAGTTCTTC.

Only a few counts were recorded for this clonotype. This chain uses TRBV20-1 with TRBJ2-1, with D unclear. Germline V gene data show CDR1 as DFQATT and CDR2 as SNEGSKA (reference sequence). The CDR3 is 12 amino acids. Trimming cost V 6 bases and J 3 bases, with 9 bases left between them. CDR3 loop: CSAIMSYNEQFF. The CDR3 DNA reads TGCAGTGCCATAATGAGCTACAATGAGCAGTTCTTC.

This chain connects TRBV11-2 to TRBJ2-3; D gene ambiguous. This CDR3 comprises 12 residues. CDR1 is SGHAT, CDR2 FQNNGV, per germline. V was shortened by 1 base and J by 11 bases, with 10 bases between the two germline ends. The CDR3 loop is CASSLVSEMQYF. The CDR3 nucleotides read TGTGCCAGCAGCTTAGTCAGCGAAATGCAGTATTTT.